This passage covers 9 T cell receptor beta chains from one sample sequenced in a study of graft-versus-host responses after intestinal transplantation. Sequencing was performed with immunoSEQ multiplex PCR; in TCRdb, only in-frame clones are kept and a portion is missing. The repertoire holds over 85,000 clones, with 91% as singletons. For these receptors, no antigen is known. The sequences come from unstimulated CD4+ T cells sorted from spleen or lymph node cells, collected before transplant. All receptors come from a human donor who was the organ donor for an intestinal transplant.

The CDR3 bases are TGTGCCAGCAGTCGGGGTGCTCATGGCGGCTCTGGGGCCAACGTCCTGACTTTC. It translates to CASSRGAHGGSGANVLTF. This sequence joins TRBV28 and TRBJ2-6; D possibly corresponds to TRBD2 (5 bases). CDR1 MDHEN and CDR2 SYDVKM come from the germline V gene. The V and J ends lost 5 bases and 0 bases respectively, with 17 bases between them. The CDR3 has 18 amino acids. Filled out from reference TRBV28 and TRBJ2-6, the complete variable domain reads DVKVTQSSRYLVKRTGEKVFLECVQDMDHENMFWYRQDPGLGLRLIYFSYDVKMKEKGDIPEGYSVSREKKERFSLILESASTNQTSMYLCASSRGAHGGSGANVLTFGAGSRLTVL.

The sample holds one count of this clone. J is TRBJ2-7 and V is TRBV19; D call uncertain. Per the germline V gene, CDR1 is LNHDA and CDR2 is SQIVND (reference sequence). This CDR3 contains 13 residues. Trimming removed 4 bases at V and 4 bases at J, with 11 bases between. The CDR3 DNA follows: TGTGCCAGTAGTAGCGTCGACGGGTACGAGCAGTACTTC. Protein product: CASSSVDGYEQYF.

This rearrangement joins TRBV5-4 to TRBJ1-5; 8 nucleotides match TRBD1. Germline values: CDR1 SGHNT, CDR2 YYREEE (reference sequence). The CDR3 extends over 16 amino acids. With V trimmed by 0 bases and J by 0 bases, 2 bases remained unmatched. The CDR3 DNA is TGTGCCAGCAGCTTGGTCCAGGGGGCTAGCAATCAGCCCCAGCATTTT. This gives the protein CASSLVQGASNQPQHF.

This chain joins TRBV5-4 and TRBJ2-5, with 16 positions matching TRBD2. CDR1 is SGHNT, CDR2 YYREEE, per germline (reference sequence). J gave up 4 bases and V 3 bases, and 6 bases lay outside the gene matches. The CDR3 spans 17 residues. The DNA of the CDR3 is TGTGCCAGCAGCTCCGGGACTAGCGGGGGGGCGTCAGAGACCCAGTACTTC. It encodes CASSSGTSGGASETQYF. The variable domain in full, completed from reference TRBV5-4 and TRBJ2-5, reads ETGVTQSPTHLIKTRGQQVTLRCSSQSGHNTVSWYQQALGQGPQFIFQYYREEENGRGNFPPRFSGLQFPNYSSELNVNALELDDSALYLCASSSGTSGGASETQYFGPGTRLLVL.

The rearrangement links TRBV30 to TRBJ1-2; a possible D gene is TRBD1 (6 bases). Germline V gene sequence: CDR1 GTSNPN, CDR2 SVGIG (reference sequence). The CDR3 consists of 15 residues. Trimming stripped 5 bases from V and 2 bases from J, with 18 bases between. Here the CDR3 reads CAWYSWTAYNYGYTF. The CDR3 DNA sequence: TGTGCCTGGTATAGTTGGACAGCCTACAACTATGGCTACACCTTC.

V usage is TRBV7-2 and J usage is TRBJ2-1; D gene unclear. V was pared by 5 bases and J by 6 bases, with 5 bases between. The CDR3 length is 11 residues. The germline gives CDR1 SGHTA, CDR2 FQGNSA. CDR3 coding DNA: TGTGCCAGCAGCCCCATCAATGAGCAGTTCTTC. Translation: CASSPINEQFF.

The DNA of the CDR3 is TGTGCCAGCAGCCCCCAACAGGGGGCCCGCGCTGAAGCTTTCTTT. This sequence encodes CASSPQQGARAEAFF. The chain carries TRBV7-9 and TRBJ1-1; 9 bases map to TRBD1. This CDR3 spans 15 amino acids. The germline gives CDR1 SEHNR, CDR2 FQNEAQ (reference sequence). The V gene end was trimmed by 5 bases and the J gene end by 6 bases; junction bases not matched to a gene: 10.

This chain links TRBV6-1 with TRBJ1-4, with D tentatively TRBD1 (5 bases). Germline V lookup: CDR1 MNHNS, CDR2 SASEGT. Deletions cut 8 bases from V and 3 bases from J, with 16 bases between. This CDR3 is 15 amino acids long. The CDR3 DNA reads TGTGCCAGCCGCGTCCGGAAGGGGTCTAATGAAAAACTGTTTTTT. As protein: CASRVRKGSNEKLFF.

The rearrangement links TRBV7-9 to TRBJ1-1; unclear D gene. The V end lost 9 bases, the J end lost 6 bases, and 5 bases lay between the germline ends. Germline V gives CDR1 SEHNR, CDR2 FQNEAQ (reference sequence). This CDR3 region has 9 residues. The CDR3 coding sequence is TGTGCCAGTCGTCCTGAAGCTTTCTTT. Its protein is CASRPEAFF.